The 30 T cell receptor beta chains listed next were all sequenced from one sample in a study of cytomegalovirus exposure and HLA in healthy donors. Profiled with immunoSEQ multiplex PCR; TCRdb holds only in-frame clones, not every one. The sample lists over 100,000 clones, 70% to 90% occurring once. The sample taken for sequencing was PBMCs. These TCRs come from a woman aged 18-35 years in good health and CMV-seropositive.

The rearrangement links TRBV5-1 to TRBJ1-1; 8 bases are shared with TRBD1. J lost 5 bases, V lost 6 bases, and 12 bases had no gene match. Germline V gene data show CDR1 as SGHRS and CDR2 as YFSETQ. The CDR3 covers 15 residues. The CDR3 region has the DNA TGCGCCAGCACCTCAGGGGGCGGTGTAAAAACTGAAGCTTTCTTT. Protein product: CASTSGGGVKTEAFF.

The V gene is TRBV5-1, the J gene TRBJ2-1; no definite D call. Trimming removed 1 base from V and 7 bases from J, with 6 bases in between. Per germline, CDR1 SGHRS and CDR2 YFSETQ. The CDR3 runs 12 residues. The CDR3 DNA reads as TGCGCCAGCAGCTTGACTTCGAATGAGCAGTTCTTC. This translates into CASSLTSNEQFF.

The CDR3 here is CASSVEQRGGYNEQFF. The DNA for the CDR3 is TGTGCCAGCAGCGTAGAACAGCGGGGGGGCTACAATGAGCAGTTCTTC. V and J are TRBV9 and TRBJ2-1; 10 bases are shared with TRBD2. This CDR3 has 16 amino acids. With V trimmed by 0 bases and J by 3 bases, 3 bases remained unmatched. Germline V CDR1 and CDR2: SGDLS, YYNGEE.

This chain links TRBV6-1 with TRBJ1-2, with D hard to call. Germline lookup yields CDR1 MNHNS and CDR2 SASEGT. The CDR3 contains 15 residues. Trimming pared 4 bases from V and 3 bases from J, leaving 15 bases between. The CDR3 protein is CASSGFAGTDYGYTF. In nucleotides, the CDR3 is TGTGCCAGCAGTGGGTTCGCGGGTACGGACTATGGCTACACCTTC.

This chain joins TRBV6-4 and TRBJ2-3, with D maybe TRBD1 (5 bases). Germline loops: CDR1 MRHNA, CDR2 SNTAGT. V was cut by 3 bases and J by 0 bases, with 7 bases left in between. This CDR3 has 14 residues. CDR3 DNA: TGTGCCAGCAGTGAGAAGGGGAGCACAGATACGCAGTATTTT. This gives the protein CASSEKGSTDTQYF.

CDR3 bases: TGTGCCAGCAGCCGGGTAGGCGGGAGGGCCCACGGGGAGCTGTTTTTT. It is translated as CASSRVGGRAHGELFF. The chain is built from TRBV4-2 and TRBJ2-2, with TRBD2 matching over 9 bases. This CDR3 has 16 residues. V shed 4 bases and J 7 bases; nucleotides not matched to a gene: 10. Germline lookup yields CDR1 LGHNA and CDR2 YNFKEQ.

The chain employs TRBV5-4 and TRBJ2-3, with TRBD2 matching 7 bases. The junction had 9 bases not matched to a gene; V was cut back by 2 bases and J by 6 bases. Germline loops: CDR1 SGHNT, CDR2 YYREEE (reference sequence). The CDR3 has 15 residues. The CDR3 DNA is TGTGCCAGCAGCTTAGGAGCGGGAAGTGGGGATACGCAGTATTTT. Translating gives CASSLGAGSGDTQYF.

The CDR3 bases are TGTGCTAGTGGTTCCCCCCCTCTCTATGGCTACACCTTC. Its translation: CASGSPPLYGYTF. V is TRBV12-5 and J is TRBJ1-2; unclear D gene. Germline V gives CDR1 LGHNT, CDR2 FRNRAP. The V gene lost 4 bases and the J gene lost 4 bases, with 10 bases spanning the gap. The CDR3 runs 13 residues. The complete variable domain, with remaining parts taken from reference TRBV12-5 and TRBJ1-2, reads DARVTQTPRHKVTEMGQEVTMRCQPILGHNTVFWYRQTMMQGLELLAYFRNRAPLDDSGMPKDRFSAEMPDATLATLKIQPSEPRDSAVYFCASGSPPLYGYTFGSGTRLTVV.

V is TRBV7-2 and J is TRBJ1-1; D is uncertain. Germline assignment: CDR1 SGHTA and CDR2 FQGNSA. The CDR3 loop spans 15 amino acids. Trimming pared 2 bases from V and 3 bases from J, leaving 13 bases between. CDR3 in DNA: TGTGCCAGCAGCTTACGGGGAACAGACTACACTGAAGCTTTCTTT. This sequence encodes CASSLRGTDYTEAFF. Variable domain in full (rest from reference TRBV7-2 and TRBJ1-1): GAGVSQSPSNKVTEKGKDVELRCDPISGHTALYWYRQSLGQGLEFLIYFQGNSAPDKSGLPSDRFSAERTGGSVSTLTIQRTQQEDSAVYLCASSLRGTDYTEAFFGQGTRLTVV.

The V gene is TRBV30, the J gene TRBJ1-3, with 8 bases matching TRBD1. CDR3 length: 16 residues. V was pared by 4 bases and J by 0 bases, with 8 bases of the junction left unmatched. Germline-derived CDR1 and CDR2 are GTSNPN and SVGIG (reference sequence). This CDR3 reads CAWTLPGGSSGNTIYF. The CDR3, as DNA: TGTGCCTGGACCCTACCAGGGGGCAGCTCTGGAAACACCATATATTTT.

V usage is TRBV2 and J usage is TRBJ1-3; D remains unclear. The germline CDR1 and CDR2 sequences are SNHLY and FYNNEI. Trimming shortened V by 5 bases and J by 2 bases, and 4 bases separated the two germline ends. The CDR3 consists of 12 residues. The DNA for the CDR3 is TGTGCCAGCAGTATCACTGGAAACACCATATATTTT. It encodes CASSITGNTIYF.

The rearrangement links TRBV5-1 to TRBJ2-7; D unclear. Germline CDR1 and CDR2: SGHRS and YFSETQ. The CDR3 loop spans 13 amino acids. Trimming pared 1 base from V and 4 bases from J, leaving 9 bases between. DNA for the CDR3: TGCGCCAGCAGCTTGTCTAATTCTTACGAGCAGTACTTC. Its protein product is CASSLSNSYEQYF.

Here the CDR3 DNA reads TGCGCCAGCAGCTCAGGGGGACCGAACACTGAAGCTTTCTTT. This sequence encodes CASSSGGPNTEAFF. This chain connects TRBV5-1 to TRBJ1-1; 7 bases map to TRBD1. CDR1 is SGHRS and CDR2 is YFSETQ in the germline V gene. The V and J ends lost 3 bases and 1 base, in that order; junction bases with no gene match: 3. This CDR3 has 14 amino acids.

Points on this clone: At one boundary the junction diverges from the germline segment, which might be a read error. This sequence joins TRBV7-7 and TRBJ1-2; D is undetermined. Per germline, CDR1 SSHAT and CDR2 FNYEAQ (reference sequence). The CDR3 runs to 17 residues. CDR3 DNA sequence: TGTGCTAGCAGCCCTGGGTGGGGTGGGGAGGTGGGTTCTGGCTACACCTTC. Amino acids: CASSPGWGGEVGSGYTF.

J is TRBJ1-2 and V is TRBV5-1, with D unresolved. The germline V gene has CDR1 SGHRS and CDR2 YFSETQ. The CDR3 consists of 14 residues. Trimming cost V 5 bases and J 4 bases, with 15 bases left between them. This chain's CDR3 is CASRGVGAFYGYTF. DNA of the CDR3: TGCGCCAGCAGGGGTGTCGGAGCCTTCTATGGCTACACCTTC.

The chain has TRBV5-1 and TRBJ1-1; a possible D gene is TRBD1 (6 bases). Per the germline V gene, CDR1 is SGHRS and CDR2 is YFSETQ. The CDR3 is 12 amino acids. The V end lost 0 bases, the J end lost 14 bases, and 14 bases lay between the germline ends. This CDR3 reads CASSLDREHGFF. CDR3 DNA: TGCGCCAGCAGCTTGGACAGGGAACACGGCTTCTTT.

This chain links TRBV18 with TRBJ1-1; tentative D call: TRBD1 (5 bases). Per germline, CDR1 KGHSH and CDR2 LQKENI. V was trimmed by 3 bases and J by 7 bases, leaving 12 bases between them. The CDR3 spans 13 residues. The CDR3 sequence is CASSPLGLVEAFF. The CDR3 nucleotides are TGTGCCAGCTCACCGTTGGGGCTAGTTGAAGCTTTCTTT.

This rearrangement joins TRBV15 to TRBJ2-5, with 16 bases fitting TRBD2. The CDR3 is 19 amino acids. CDR1 LNHNV and CDR2 YYDKDF come from the germline V gene (reference sequence). V lost 4 bases and J lost 4; bases outside the gene matches: 12. CDR3 DNA: TGTGCCACCAGCAAGGGACTAGCGGGAGGGTCGTGGCTCGGAGAGACCCAGTACTTC. Its protein is CATSKGLAGGSWLGETQYF.

This chain joins TRBV7-2 and TRBJ1-4, with 10 bases identical to TRBD1. The V gene end was trimmed by 3 bases and the J gene end by 8 bases; junction bases not matched to a gene: 6. This CDR3 contains 15 residues. Germline CDR1 SGHTA, CDR2 FQGNSA. CDR3 coding DNA: TGTGCCAGCAGCTTTGACAGGGGGCAAGGGGAAAAACTGTTTTTT. Its translation: CASSFDRGQGEKLFF.

The gene calls are TRBV5-1 and TRBJ2-3; 10 bases agree with TRBD2. Germline CDR1 is SGHRS and CDR2 is YFSETQ. Trimming cost V 0 bases and J 1 base; bases outside gene matches: 2. The CDR3 is 16 amino acids. The CDR3 sequence is CASSLGLAGGTDTQYF. DNA of the CDR3: TGCGCCAGCAGCTTGGGCCTAGCGGGGGGCACAGATACGCAGTATTTT.

The rearrangement links TRBV4-2 to TRBJ1-4; D is perhaps TRBD1 (5 bases). V was cut by 0 bases and J by 4 bases, with 9 bases left in between. Germline lookup yields CDR1 LGHNA and CDR2 YNFKEQ. This CDR3 region has 15 residues. CDR3 protein: CASSQDPRDNEKLFF. In DNA, the CDR3 is TGTGCCAGCAGCCAAGATCCCAGGGATAATGAAAAACTGTTTTTT.

This chain connects TRBV13 to TRBJ1-1; tentative D call: TRBD1 (5 bases). The CDR3 has 14 residues. Germline V gives CDR1 PRHDT, CDR2 FYEKMQ (reference sequence). Trimming left V 0 bases short and J 1 base short, with 6 bases between. The CDR3 spells CASSLGQGNTEAFF. The CDR3 coding sequence is TGTGCCAGCAGCTTAGGGCAGGGGAACACTGAAGCTTTCTTT.

The V gene is TRBV14, the J gene TRBJ2-5, with 8 bases lining up with TRBD1. V shed 4 bases and J 5 bases; nucleotides not matched to a gene: 3. From germline, CDR1 is SGHDN and CDR2 FVKESK. The CDR3 loop spans 13 amino acids. CDR3 nucleotides: TGTGCCAGCAGCCGGACAGGGATGGAGACCCAGTACTTC. Residues: CASSRTGMETQYF.

This clone was counted between two and nine times. V usage is TRBV7-9 and J usage is TRBJ2-7; 12 nucleotides line up with TRBD2. The CDR3 extends over 16 amino acids. CDR1 and CDR2 from the germline V gene are SEHNR and FQNEAQ (reference sequence). The V gene end was trimmed by 4 bases and the J gene end by 4 bases; junction bases not matched to a gene: 8. In nucleotides, the CDR3 is TGTGCCAGCAGCTCCCAATCGACTAGCGGGGGATACGAGCAGTACTTC. Translation gives CASSSQSTSGGYEQYF.

The chain uses TRBV7-6 and TRBJ2-3; 7 bases align to TRBD2. CDR3 length: 18 amino acids. V dropped 0 bases and J dropped 2; count of bases not matched to a gene: 11. The V gene's germline CDR1 is SGHVS and CDR2 FNYEAQ. The CDR3: CASSLAASGEVYTDTQYF. In nucleotides, the CDR3 is TGTGCCAGCAGCTTAGCGGCTAGCGGAGAGGTCTACACAGATACGCAGTATTTT. Looking up the rest from reference TRBV7-6 and TRBJ2-3 gives the full variable domain: GAGVSQSPRYKVTKRGQDVALRCDPISGHVSLYWYRQALGQGPEFLTYFNYEAQQDKSGLPNDRFSAERPEGSISTLTIQRTEQRDSAMYRCASSLAASGEVYTDTQYFGPGTRLTVL.

The chain uses TRBV6-1 and TRBJ1-2; D is unclear. The CDR3 extends over 13 amino acids. The V and J ends lost 2 bases and 8 bases respectively, with 12 bases between them. Per the germline V gene, CDR1 is MNHNS and CDR2 is SASEGT. Here the CDR3 reads CASSEHAAEGYTF. The CDR3 nucleotides are TGTGCCAGCAGTGAACATGCGGCGGAGGGCTACACCTTC.

CDR3 nucleotide sequence: TGTGCCTGGAGTGCCCCGCAGGGGCTAGCAAGTGGAGAGACCCAGTACTTC. The encoded protein is CAWSAPQGLASGETQYF. The chain links TRBV30 to TRBJ2-5; D is possibly TRBD1 (6 bases). This CDR3 is built from 17 residues. Germline V gene sequence: CDR1 GTSNPN, CDR2 SVGIG (reference sequence). The V gene lost 1 base and the J gene lost 4 bases, with 22 bases spanning the gap.

The chain links TRBV13 to TRBJ1-1; D is unclear. The CDR3 covers 11 residues. Trimming cost V 5 bases and J 2 bases, with 3 bases left between them. Germline CDR1 PRHDT, CDR2 FYEKMQ (reference sequence). CDR3 coding DNA: TGTGCCAGCAGCCTTAACACTGAAGCTTTCTTT. Its translation is CASSLNTEAFF.

The genes are TRBV10-1 and TRBJ2-1; 9 bases match TRBD2. The germline V gene encodes CDR1 WNHNN and CDR2 SYGVQD (reference sequence). The CDR3 has 15 amino acids. J was trimmed by 5 bases and V by 4 bases; bases with no gene match: 6. CDR3 in DNA: TGCGCCAGCAGTGTTGGCGGGGGGGCCGACAATGAGCAGTTCTTC. This translates into CASSVGGGADNEQFF.

This chain connects TRBV5-6 to TRBJ2-3; 9 positions match TRBD2. V dropped 6 bases and J dropped 0; count of bases not matched to a gene: 14. This CDR3 comprises 18 residues. Germline V gene sequence: CDR1 SGHDT, CDR2 YYEEEE. The CDR3, as DNA: TGTGCCAGCACCCCCCTCAGGAGCGGGGGGTCTAGCACAGATACGCAGTATTTT. It is translated as CASTPLRSGGSSTDTQYF.